This is a list of T cell receptor beta chains from one sample in a study of blood T cell repertoires in COVID-19. TCRdb's copy holds only in-frame clones and misses some; the assay was immunoSEQ multiplex PCR. Counted here are more than 95,000 clones, 88% occurring once; the ten biggest clones make up 0.95% to 1.5%. The source material was peripheral blood. The source is a woman at least 80 years old with acute or convalescent COVID-19. The CDR3 runs from the conserved cysteine through the conserved F or W. Each record gives: J gene, V gene, CDR3 length, D gene, clone size, CDR3 DNA, CDR3 protein. A D gene is named only where the DNA matches it firmly. Clone size, where shown, is once, few, many, or a class for clones that have expanded.

J: TRBJ2-7
V: TRBV4-2
length: 15
D: -
size: -
DNA: TGTGCCAGCAGCCAAGACGAGACAGAAACCTACGAGCAGTACTTC
CDR3: CASSQDETETYEQYF

J: TRBJ1-1
V: TRBV3-1/TRBV3-2
length: 14
D: -
size: -
DNA: TGTGCCAGCAGCCAGGGTATTGAGGGCGCTGAAGCTTTCTTT
CDR3: CASSQGIEGAEAFF

J: TRBJ1-5
V: TRBV6-5
length: 15
D: TRBD1
size: -
DNA: TGTGCCAGCAGCAAACAGGGGGCCTACAATCAGCCCCAGCATTTT
CDR3: CASSKQGAYNQPQHF

J: TRBJ2-7
V: TRBV28
length: 14
D: TRBD2
size: once
DNA: TGTGCCAGCAGGAATAGCGGGGAACTATACGAGCAGTACTTC
CDR3: CASRNSGELYEQYF

J: TRBJ2-7
V: TRBV7-2
length: 14
D: TRBD1
size: few
DNA: TGTGCCAGCAGCCGGTGGGGACAGGGGAGCGAGCAGTACTTC
CDR3: CASSRWGQGSEQYF

J: TRBJ2-1
V: TRBV10-1
length: 15
D: TRBD2
size: -
DNA: TGCGCCAGCAGTGACGGGCGGGAGTTTAGCAATGAGCAGTTCTTC
CDR3: CASSDGREFSNEQFF

J: TRBJ2-5
V: TRBV5-4
length: 16
D: TRBD1
size: -
DNA: TGTGCCAGCAGCTTGGAAGCCGGGACAGGGCGGGAGACCCAGTACTTC
CDR3: CASSLEAGTGRETQYF

J: TRBJ1-5
V: TRBV6-5
length: 14
D: TRBD1
size: -
DNA: TGTGCCAGCAGTCACAGGGGAGTGAACCAGCCCCAGCATTTT
CDR3: CASSHRGVNQPQHF

J: TRBJ1-4
V: TRBV5-5
length: 16
D: TRBD1
size: once
DNA: TGTGCCAGCAGCTTGGGAACAGGGGGAGAGGGTGAAAAACTGTTTTTT
CDR3: CASSLGTGGEGEKLFF

J: TRBJ2-7
V: TRBV6-5
length: 13
D: TRBD2
size: once
DNA: TGTGCCAGCAGGTCAGCGGGGGTGTACGAGCAGTACTTC
CDR3: CASRSAGVYEQYF

J: TRBJ1-5
V: TRBV4-3
length: 17
D: -
size: few
DNA: TGCGCCAGCAGCCAAGAGGCGGGGGCAGGGAGAAATCAGCCCCAGCATTTT
CDR3: CASSQEAGAGRNQPQHF

J: TRBJ1-5
V: TRBV7-2
length: 17
D: TRBD1
size: -
DNA: TGTGCCAGCAGCTTCCCAGTAGACAGGGGCAGGGGTCAGCCCCAGCATTTT
CDR3: CASSFPVDRGRGQPQHF

J: TRBJ2-3
V: TRBV7-2
length: 16
D: TRBD2
size: -
DNA: TGTGCCAGCAGCACTAGCGGGGGCCACAACACAGATACGCAGTATTTT
CDR3: CASSTSGGHNTDTQYF

J: TRBJ2-5
V: TRBV7-6
length: 16
D: TRBD2
size: -
DNA: TGTGCCAGCAGCCCCTGGACTAGCGGGGAGAAACAGACCCAGTACTTC
CDR3: CASSPWTSGEKQTQYF

J: TRBJ2-7
V: TRBV12-5
length: 13
D: -
size: -
DNA: TGTGCTAGCGGTTTCAGCGCGGGTGGCGAGCAGTACTTC
CDR3: CASGFSAGGEQYF

J: TRBJ2-7
V: TRBV14
length: 17
D: -
size: -
DNA: TGTGCCAGCAGCCAGAGGGCAGGGGCTGGGGGTTCCTACGAGCAGTACTTC
CDR3: CASSQRAGAGGSYEQYF

J: TRBJ1-5
V: TRBV7-9
length: 14
D: TRBD1
size: -
DNA: TGTGCCAGCAGCTTGTCGACAGGGCTTCAGCCCCAGCATTTT
CDR3: CASSLSTGLQPQHF

J: TRBJ2-7
V: TRBV5-1
length: 18
D: TRBD2
size: -
DNA: TGCGCCAGCAGCTTGGGTGGGACTAGCGGGTTTAGCTCCTACGAGCAGTACTTC
CDR3: CASSLGGTSGFSSYEQYF

J: TRBJ1-5
V: TRBV3-1/TRBV3-2
length: 14
D: TRBD1
size: -
DNA: TGTGCCAGCAGTTATCAGGGGGGCAATCAGCCCCAGCATTTT
CDR3: CASSYQGGNQPQHF

J: TRBJ1-2
V: TRBV19
length: 15
D: TRBD1
size: -
DNA: TGTGCCAGTAGTATTACAGGACAGGGATTCTATGGCTACACCTTC
CDR3: CASSITGQGFYGYTF

J: TRBJ2-2
V: TRBV9
length: 16
D: -
size: -
DNA: TGTGCCAGCAGCGTAGACGTCTATTCGAACACCGGGGAGCTGTTTTTT
CDR3: CASSVDVYSNTGELFF

J: TRBJ1-1
V: TRBV5-1
length: 15
D: -
size: -
DNA: TGCGCCAGCAGGGCGACCGGGACACCTGAGACTGAAGCTTTCTTT
CDR3: CASRATGTPETEAFF

J: TRBJ1-5
V: TRBV2
length: 17
D: -
size: -
DNA: TGTGCCAGCAGTCCCGCCATCGGGGTAGGGTCGAATCAGCCCCAGCATTTT
CDR3: CASSPAIGVGSNQPQHF

J: TRBJ2-5
V: TRBV28
length: 15
D: -
size: -
DNA: TGTGCCAGCAGTTCGTGGGGGCGGACCCAAGAGACCCAGTACTTC
CDR3: CASSSWGRTQETQYF

J: TRBJ2-2
V: TRBV19
length: 15
D: TRBD1
size: -
DNA: TGTGCCAGTAGATTGGGACAGGGGTCCACCGGGGAGCTGTTTTTT
CDR3: CASRLGQGSTGELFF

J: TRBJ1-1
V: TRBV7-3
length: 14
D: TRBD1
size: -
DNA: TGTGCCAGCAGCTTAAGGGGGACAGGCACTGAAGCTTTCTTT
CDR3: CASSLRGTGTEAFF

J: TRBJ2-1
V: TRBV21-1
length: 18
D: -
size: -
DNA: TGTGCCAGCAGCTACACCCTCTCTAGCGGTCGGGCATTGGTTGAGCAGTTCTTC
CDR3: CASSYTLSSGRALVEQFF

J: TRBJ1-5
V: TRBV7-2
length: 17
D: TRBD1
size: -
DNA: TGTGCCAGCAGCTTAGGACAGGGGAGAGGAGAGGATCAGCCCCAGCATTTT
CDR3: CASSLGQGRGEDQPQHF

J: TRBJ2-1
V: TRBV6-1
length: 13
D: TRBD1
size: -
DNA: TGTGCCAGCAGCAGGGACAGCAACAATGAGCAGTTCTTC
CDR3: CASSRDSNNEQFF

J: TRBJ2-3
V: TRBV7-2
length: 14
D: -
size: once
DNA: TGTGCCAGCAGCTTAGTGGCCCGCACAGATACGCAGTATTTT
CDR3: CASSLVARTDTQYF

J: TRBJ2-1
V: TRBV6-5
length: 15
D: TRBD2
size: -
DNA: TGTGCCAGCAGGGTACTAGCGGGAGGGCCCAGTGAGCAGTTCTTC
CDR3: CASRVLAGGPSEQFF

J: TRBJ2-7
V: TRBV18
length: 14
D: -
size: once
DNA: TGTGCCAGCTCACCGACCGGGAGCTCCTACGAGCAGTACTTC
CDR3: CASSPTGSSYEQYF

J: TRBJ1-4
V: TRBV7-2
length: 15
D: TRBD1
size: -
DNA: TGTGCCAGCAGCTCCAACGGACAGGGAGGGGAAAAACTGTTTTTT
CDR3: CASSSNGQGGEKLFF

J: TRBJ2-7
V: TRBV28
length: 15
D: -
size: -
DNA: TGTGCCAGCAACCCTCCACGGCAGGGTCGAAACGAGCAGTACTTC
CDR3: CASNPPRQGRNEQYF

J: TRBJ1-2
V: TRBV29-1
length: 14
D: TRBD1
size: few
DNA: TGCAGCGTTCCCAAAGAAGGACAGGGCTCCGGCTACACCTTC
CDR3: CSVPKEGQGSGYTF

J: TRBJ1-5
V: TRBV11-2
length: 15
D: TRBD1
size: -
DNA: TGTGCCAGCAGCGATCCGGGACAGGCCAATCAGCCCCAGCATTTT
CDR3: CASSDPGQANQPQHF

J: TRBJ1-1
V: TRBV27
length: 14
D: -
size: -
DNA: TGTGCCAGCAGTTATAACAGCAGAGCCAGCGAAGCTTTCTTT
CDR3: CASSYNSRASEAFF

J: TRBJ1-5
V: TRBV4-1
length: 19
D: TRBD1
size: -
DNA: TGCGCCAGCAGCCAAGAAGCGACAGGGGGTCGGGATAGCAATCAGCCCCAGCATTTT
CDR3: CASSQEATGGRDSNQPQHF

J: TRBJ2-7
V: TRBV5-1
length: 13
D: TRBD1
size: -
DNA: TGCGCCAGCAGCACGAGACAGGGCCTCCAGCAGTACTTC
CDR3: CASSTRQGLQQYF

J: TRBJ2-2
V: TRBV6-2/TRBV6-3
length: 16
D: TRBD1
size: once
DNA: TGTGCCAGCAGTAAACCGACAGGGGGCGTCACCGGGGAGCTGTTTTTT
CDR3: CASSKPTGGVTGELFF

J: TRBJ1-1
V: TRBV28
length: 14
D: TRBD1
size: -
DNA: TGTGCCAGCAGTCCCCCGCCGGGACAGGGTGAAGCTTTCTTT
CDR3: CASSPPPGQGEAFF

J: TRBJ1-1
V: TRBV7-2
length: 17
D: TRBD1
size: -
DNA: TGTGCCAGCAGCTTGAGGCTGACAGGGGGAAGGGACACTGAAGCTTTCTTT
CDR3: CASSLRLTGGRDTEAFF

J: TRBJ2-3
V: TRBV5-1
length: 12
D: -
size: -
DNA: TGCGCCAGCAGCCTCCAGGGAGATACGCAGTATTTT
CDR3: CASSLQGDTQYF

J: TRBJ2-5
V: TRBV7-6
length: 17
D: TRBD2
size: -
DNA: TGTGCCAGCAGCTTAGGATCGCGGACTAGCGGTAAAGAGACCCAGTACTTC
CDR3: CASSLGSRTSGKETQYF

J: TRBJ2-2
V: TRBV7-3
length: 16
D: -
size: -
DNA: TGTGCCAGCAGCTTAATGCGGGGCGGGCGCACCGGGGAGCTGTTTTTT
CDR3: CASSLMRGGRTGELFF

J: TRBJ2-3
V: TRBV5-1
length: 13
D: TRBD1
size: -
DNA: TGCGCCAGCAGTTACAGGGGGCCGGATACGCAGTATTTT
CDR3: CASSYRGPDTQYF

J: TRBJ2-7
V: TRBV7-8
length: 14
D: -
size: -
DNA: TGTGCCAGCAGCTTAGGTACGGACTGGGACGAGCAGTACTTC
CDR3: CASSLGTDWDEQYF

J: TRBJ2-1
V: TRBV15
length: 15
D: TRBD2
size: -
DNA: TGTGCCACCAGCAGAGGGCTAGCGGGAAACAATGAGCAGTTCTTC
CDR3: CATSRGLAGNNEQFF

J: TRBJ2-7
V: TRBV19
length: 16
D: TRBD2
size: once
DNA: TGTGCCAGTAGTATGAGGAGCGGGACTAGCGGCTACGAGCAGTACTTC
CDR3: CASSMRSGTSGYEQYF

J: TRBJ1-1
V: TRBV19
length: 12
D: -
size: -
DNA: TGTGCCAGGGGTCCACAGGGTCTCAAAGCTTTCTTT
CDR3: CARGPQGLKAFF

J: TRBJ2-3
V: TRBV7-9
length: 19
D: TRBD2
size: -
DNA: TGTGCCAGCAGCCCAAGGGGGCTAGCGGGAGGCTACAGCACAGATACGCAGTATTTT
CDR3: CASSPRGLAGGYSTDTQYF

J: TRBJ1-6
V: TRBV7-2
length: 17
D: -
size: -
DNA: TGTGCCAGCAGCCGGGGGCGGGGACTATCCTATAATTCACCCCTCCACTTT
CDR3: CASSRGRGLSYNSPLHF

J: TRBJ1-2
V: TRBV13
length: 16
D: -
size: -
DNA: TGTGCCAGCAGCCTATCGGAAGGGGCTGCTAACTATGGCTACACCTTC
CDR3: CASSLSEGAANYGYTF

J: TRBJ2-7
V: TRBV3-1/TRBV3-2
length: 16
D: TRBD1
size: -
DNA: TGTGCCAGCAGCCTCCATGGGACAGGACGCCACTACGAGCAGTACTTC
CDR3: CASSLHGTGRHYEQYF

J: TRBJ2-5
V: TRBV3-1/TRBV3-2
length: 14
D: -
size: -
DNA: TGTGCCAGCAGCCAGGGACAAGGGCAGGAGACCCAGTACTTC
CDR3: CASSQGQGQETQYF